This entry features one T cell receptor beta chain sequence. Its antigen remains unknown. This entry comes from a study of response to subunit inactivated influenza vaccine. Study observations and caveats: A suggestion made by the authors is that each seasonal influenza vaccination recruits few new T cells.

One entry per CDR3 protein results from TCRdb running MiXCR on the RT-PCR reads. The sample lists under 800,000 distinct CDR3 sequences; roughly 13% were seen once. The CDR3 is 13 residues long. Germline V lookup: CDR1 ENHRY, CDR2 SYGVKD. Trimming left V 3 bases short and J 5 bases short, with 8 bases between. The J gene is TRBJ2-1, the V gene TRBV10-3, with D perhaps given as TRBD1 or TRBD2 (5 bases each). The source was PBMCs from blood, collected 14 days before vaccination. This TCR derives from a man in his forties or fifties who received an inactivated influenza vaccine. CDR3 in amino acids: CAISDRENNEQFF. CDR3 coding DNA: TGTGCCATCAGTGACAGGGAGAACAATGAGCAGTTCTTC.